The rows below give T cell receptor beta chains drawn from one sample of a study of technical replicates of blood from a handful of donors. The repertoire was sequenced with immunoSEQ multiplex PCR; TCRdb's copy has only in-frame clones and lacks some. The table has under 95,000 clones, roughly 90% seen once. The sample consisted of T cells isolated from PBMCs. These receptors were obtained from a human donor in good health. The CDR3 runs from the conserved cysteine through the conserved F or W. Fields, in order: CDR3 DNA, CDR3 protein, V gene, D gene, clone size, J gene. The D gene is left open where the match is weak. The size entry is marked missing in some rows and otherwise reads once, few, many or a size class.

TGTGCCAGCAGTTCGTCAGGGCTATCCTACGAGCAGTACTTC | CASSSSGLSYEQYF | TRBV6-5 | - | once | TRBJ2-7
TGCGCCACCTCTATCGGACTAGCGGGATACAATGAGCAGTTCTTC | CATSIGLAGYNEQFF | TRBV10-1 | TRBD2 | few | TRBJ2-1
TGTGCCTGGAGTGGTCTCTACTACGAGCAGTACTTC | CAWSGLYYEQYF | TRBV30 | - | - | TRBJ2-7
TGTGCCAGCAGTGCTCCTAGCGGGTCCCAAGAGACCCAGTACTTC | CASSAPSGSQETQYF | TRBV2 | TRBD2 | - | TRBJ2-5
TGTGCCAGCAGTACTACCGGGACAGGATACTACGAGCAGTACTTC | CASSTTGTGYYEQYF | TRBV28 | TRBD1 | - | TRBJ2-7
TGTGCCTGGAGTGCCGGACTGGGTGCGTCCTACGAGCAGTACTTC | CAWSAGLGASYEQYF | TRBV30 | - | - | TRBJ2-7
TGTGCCAGCAGTTTATACCCAGGGGCCTACGAGCAGTACTTC | CASSLYPGAYEQYF | TRBV28 | - | - | TRBJ2-7
TGCAGCGTTTGGCCAACTGGGGCCAACGTCCTGACTTTC | CSVWPTGANVLTF | TRBV29-1 | - | - | TRBJ2-6
TGTGCCAGTAGTATGCTCGCGGGGGGCAATGAGCAGTTCTTC | CASSMLAGGNEQFF | TRBV19 | TRBD2 | - | TRBJ2-1
TGTGCCAGCAGCGTCGCGGGGGCGGGTAGTGAAGCTTTCTTT | CASSVAGAGSEAFF | TRBV9 | - | - | TRBJ1-1
TGTGCCAGCAGCGTAGAGTCCTGGGGCGGAGGGTCGAACACCGGGGAGCTGTTTTTT | CASSVESWGGGSNTGELFF | TRBV9 | - | once | TRBJ2-2
TGTGCCAGCAGCTTCCGGGACAGGGAACTCGAGCAGTACTTC | CASSFRDRELEQYF | TRBV5-8 | TRBD1 | - | TRBJ2-7
TGTGCCAGCAGCTTATTCGGAGGGACCCAGTACTTC | CASSLFGGTQYF | TRBV7-2 | - | - | TRBJ2-5
TGTGCCAGCAGTGGGGAGGCGACCTACGAGCAGTACTTC | CASSGEATYEQYF | TRBV2 | - | - | TRBJ2-7
TGTGCCATTCCAACAGGGGACGCGGCTAATGAAAAACTGTTTTTT | CAIPTGDAANEKLFF | TRBV2 | TRBD1 | - | TRBJ1-4
TGTGCCAGCTCACCACCTATCAGCAATCAGCCCCAGCATTTT | CASSPPISNQPQHF | TRBV18 | - | - | TRBJ1-5
TGTGCCAGCAGCTTAGGAGGGAGTGGTAATGAGCAGTTCTTC | CASSLGGSGNEQFF | TRBV11-3 | - | - | TRBJ2-1
TGTGCCAGCAGTGAAGGGTGGGGGGGTACTGAAGCTTTCTTT | CASSEGWGGTEAFF | TRBV6-1 | - | - | TRBJ1-1
TGTGCCAGCACTCCAGGACAGGGAATTAGGGAGCAGTTCTTC | CASTPGQGIREQFF | TRBV6-1 | TRBD1 | - | TRBJ2-1
TGTGCCAGCAGCGTAGAAGTAAGTACTACCTACGAGCAGTACTTC | CASSVEVSTTYEQYF | TRBV9 | - | - | TRBJ2-7
TGTGCCAGCAGCTTCGCGGGGGGACCCTCGAATAGCAATCAGCCCCAGCATTTT | CASSFAGGPSNSNQPQHF | TRBV5-4 | - | - | TRBJ1-5
TGTGCCAGCAGTTTAGGAGGGCCCTACGAGCAGTACTTC | CASSLGGPYEQYF | TRBV28 | - | - | TRBJ2-7
TGTGCCAGCAGCTCTGGGGACAGTTCCTACGAGCAGTACTTC | CASSSGDSSYEQYF | TRBV9 | TRBD1 | - | TRBJ2-7
TGCGCCAGCAGCCAAGTTTTTGGGAGACGGGACGAGCAGTACTTC | CASSQVFGRRDEQYF | TRBV4-1 | - | - | TRBJ2-7
TGTGCCAGCAGTGAATTAGGGGCTAGCGGGCCCCCTAGCAATGAGCAGTTCTTC | CASSELGASGPPSNEQFF | TRBV25-1 | TRBD2 | - | TRBJ2-1
TGTGCCAGCCGATCTACAGCTTCCTATGGCTACACCTTC | CASRSTASYGYTF | TRBV6-1 | - | - | TRBJ1-2
TGTGCCAGCAGCCGGGACAGAGAAATTAACTATGGCTACACCTTC | CASSRDREINYGYTF | TRBV28 | TRBD1 | - | TRBJ1-2
TGTGCCAGCAGTGGGTCTCAGGGGCAAGAGACCCAGTACTTC | CASSGSQGQETQYF | TRBV2 | - | once | TRBJ2-5
TGCGCCAGCAGCCCCGGGACAGGCCTTTCGAACTATGGCTACACCTTC | CASSPGTGLSNYGYTF | TRBV4-1 | TRBD1 | - | TRBJ1-2
TGTGCCAGCAGCTTAGGAAGGGAGGGTATTGAGACCCAGTACTTC | CASSLGREGIETQYF | TRBV11-2 | TRBD2 | - | TRBJ2-5
TGTGCCAGCAGTTACTCGGCAGGGAATCAGCCCCAGCATTTT | CASSYSAGNQPQHF | TRBV6-6 | - | - | TRBJ1-5
TGTGCCGTTCCCTCTAGCGGGAGTACCCCCGGGGAGCTGTTTTTT | CAVPSSGSTPGELFF | TRBV6-6 | TRBD2 | - | TRBJ2-2
TGTGCCAGCAGCTCTATGACTAGCGGGGGCTTCTACGAGCAGTACTTC | CASSSMTSGGFYEQYF | TRBV5-6 | TRBD2 | - | TRBJ2-7
TGTGCCAGCAGCCCAGGGACGGACTACTACGAGCAGTACTTC | CASSPGTDYYEQYF | TRBV7-9 | - | - | TRBJ2-7
TGTGCCAGCAGCCAAGAAGCGTTTTTCACAGATACGCAGTATTTT | CASSQEAFFTDTQYF | TRBV4-2 | - | once | TRBJ2-3
TGTGCCAGCTCACCCAGCGATGAGGGTACCTACGAGCAGTACTTC | CASSPSDEGTYEQYF | TRBV18 | - | - | TRBJ2-7
TGTGCCACCAGCAGAGACCCTGCCATTACAGGGACCCTCTATGGCTACACCTTC | CATSRDPAITGTLYGYTF | TRBV15 | - | - | TRBJ1-2
TGTGCCAGCAGCCAAACGGAGCTATACGAGCAGTACTTC | CASSQTELYEQYF | TRBV4-2 | - | - | TRBJ2-7
TGTGCCAGCTCAGAGGGAGGGGTCTACGAGCAGTACTTC | CASSEGGVYEQYF | TRBV9 | TRBD2 | - | TRBJ2-7
TGTGCCAGCAGCGAGAGGGGGACAATTAATGAAAAACTGTTTTTT | CASSERGTINEKLFF | TRBV9 | - | few | TRBJ1-4
TGTGCCTGGGGACAGGGACGAGCTTTCTTT | CAWGQGRAFF | TRBV30 | TRBD1 | few | TRBJ1-1
TGTGCCAGCAGCCCCCCTTTTGACAGGGGGGACACAGATACGCAGTATTTT | CASSPPFDRGDTDTQYF | TRBV7-9 | TRBD1 | once | TRBJ2-3